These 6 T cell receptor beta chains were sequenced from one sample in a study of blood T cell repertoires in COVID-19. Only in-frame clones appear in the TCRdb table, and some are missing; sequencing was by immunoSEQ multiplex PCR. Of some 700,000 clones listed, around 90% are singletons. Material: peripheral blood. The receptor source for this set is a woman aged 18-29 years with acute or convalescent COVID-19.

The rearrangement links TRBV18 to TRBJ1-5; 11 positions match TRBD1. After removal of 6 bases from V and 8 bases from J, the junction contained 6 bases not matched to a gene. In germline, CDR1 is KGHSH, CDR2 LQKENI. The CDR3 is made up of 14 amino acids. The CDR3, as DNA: TGTGCCAGCTCCTTGGGACAGGGGGGGGAGCCCCAGCATTTT. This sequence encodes CASSLGQGGEPQHF.

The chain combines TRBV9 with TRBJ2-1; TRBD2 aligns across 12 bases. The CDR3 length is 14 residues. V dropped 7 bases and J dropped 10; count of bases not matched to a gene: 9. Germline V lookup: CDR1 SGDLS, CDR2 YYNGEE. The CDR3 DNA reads TGTGCCAGCTCCCGACTAGCGGGGGCCGCCGAGCAGTTCTTC. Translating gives CASSRLAGAAEQFF. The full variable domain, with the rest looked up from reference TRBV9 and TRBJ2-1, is DSGVTQTPKHLITATGQRVTLRCSPRSGDLSVYWYQQSLDQGLQFLIQYYNGEERAKGNILERFSAQQFPDLHSELNLSSLELGDSALYFCASSRLAGAAEQFFGPGTRLTVL.

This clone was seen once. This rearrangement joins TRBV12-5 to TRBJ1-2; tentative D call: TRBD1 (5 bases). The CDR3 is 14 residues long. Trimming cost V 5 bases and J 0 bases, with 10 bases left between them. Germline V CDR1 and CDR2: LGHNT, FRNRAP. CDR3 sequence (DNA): TGTGCTAGTGGTCTGGGGGACTCTAACTATGGCTACACCTTC. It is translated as CASGLGDSNYGYTF.

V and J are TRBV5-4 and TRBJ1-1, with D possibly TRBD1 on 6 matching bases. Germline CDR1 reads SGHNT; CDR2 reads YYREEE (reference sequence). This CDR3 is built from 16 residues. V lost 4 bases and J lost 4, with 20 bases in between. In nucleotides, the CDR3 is TGTGCCAGCAGCAGGGGGGGGGAGGTTGGAGTCACTGAAGCTTTCTTT. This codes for CASSRGGEVGVTEAFF. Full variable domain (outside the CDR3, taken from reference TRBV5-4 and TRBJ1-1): ETGVTQSPTHLIKTRGQQVTLRCSSQSGHNTVSWYQQALGQGPQFIFQYYREEENGRGNFPPRFSGLQFPNYSSELNVNALELDDSALYLCASSRGGEVGVTEAFFGQGTRLTVV.

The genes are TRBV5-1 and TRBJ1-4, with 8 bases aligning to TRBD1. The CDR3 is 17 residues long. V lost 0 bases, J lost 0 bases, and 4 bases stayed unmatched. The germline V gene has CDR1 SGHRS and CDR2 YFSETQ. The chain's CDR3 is CASSLGDRFPTNEKLFF. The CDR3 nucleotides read TGCGCCAGCAGCTTGGGGGACAGGTTCCCAACTAATGAAAAACTGTTTTTT.

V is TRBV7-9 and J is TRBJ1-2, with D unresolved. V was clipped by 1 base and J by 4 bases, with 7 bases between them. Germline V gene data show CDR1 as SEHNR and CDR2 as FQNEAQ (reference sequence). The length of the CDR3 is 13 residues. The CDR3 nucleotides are TGTGCCAGCAGCTTAGTGGCCAGCTATGGCTACACCTTC. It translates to CASSLVASYGYTF. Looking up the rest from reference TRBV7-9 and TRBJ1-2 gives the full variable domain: DTGVSQNPRHKITKRGQNVTFRCDPISEHNRLYWYRQTLGQGPEFLTYFQNEAQLEKSRLLSDRFSAERPKGSFSTLEIQRTEQGDSAMYLCASSLVASYGYTFGSGTRLTVV.